This T cell receptor beta chain was documented in a study of identical twins. Study outcomes and limitations: Partial confounding of zero-insertion analyses by invariant MAIT and iNKT cells was possible. Clonotypes of the beta chain that were abundant in cord blood carried fewer insertions (memory repertoires showed none).

At least ten counts were recorded for this clonotype. Its matching antigen is unknown. TCRdb recomputed calls from the 5' RACE reads with MiXCR, one row per CDR3 protein. The table includes over 550,000 distinct CDR3 sequences, 7.1% detected once. These data were also filed under a second study, of yellow fever vaccine responses in identical twins.

The sequencing input was PBMCs. This sequence originates from a young woman in good health.

The CDR3 coding sequence is TGTGCCACCGGGGTTGTCGGAGGGGGTAGCAACAATGAGCAGTTCTTC. Translated, it gives CATGVVGGGSNNEQFF. The chain has TRBV24-1 and TRBJ2-1; D assignment may be TRBD1 or TRBD2 (6 bases each). Germline CDR1 and CDR2: KGHDR and SFDVKD. Trimming removed 9 bases from V and 5 bases from J, with 22 bases in between. The CDR3 has 16 amino acids.